Presented here are 4 T cell receptor beta chains from one specimen sequenced in a study of T cell responses to AZD1222 COVID-19 vaccine. The repertoire was sequenced with immunoSEQ multiplex PCR; TCRdb's copy has only in-frame clones and lacks some. The data contain about 120,000 clones, 65% to 90% of them singletons. The sample consisted of peripheral blood, taken on day 0 of AZD1222 vaccination. These receptors all come from an adult in good health.

This clone appeared a single time. The V call is TRBV6-2 or TRBV6-3, the J call TRBJ1-1; 7 nucleotides agree with TRBD1. J lost 10 bases, V lost 5 bases, and 10 bases had no gene match. The CDR3 has 13 residues. Germline CDR1 and CDR2: MNHEY and SVGEGT. The CDR3 DNA reads as TGTGCCAGCAGTCTCCAGACAGGGACCCCAGCTTTCTTT. It codes for CASSLQTGTPAFF.

The rearrangement joins TRBV28 to TRBJ1-1; D is uncertain. This CDR3 has 15 amino acids. Trimming stripped 6 bases from V and 6 bases from J, with 20 bases between. Looked up from germline, CDR1 is MDHEN and CDR2 is SYDVKM. In DNA, the CDR3 is TGTGCCAGCAGCGTGTCGGGAGGGCGAGGCGCTGAAGCTTTCTTT. This encodes CASSVSGGRGAEAFF. Full variable domain (missing parts from reference TRBV28 and TRBJ1-1): DVKVTQSSRYLVKRTGEKVFLECVQDMDHENMFWYRQDPGLGLRLIYFSYDVKMKEKGDIPEGYSVSREKKERFSLILESASTNQTSMYLCASSVSGGRGAEAFFGQGTRLTVV.

V and J are TRBV15 and TRBJ2-3, with D perhaps TRBD1 or TRBD2 (6 bases each). Trimming removed 3 bases at V and 4 bases at J, with 11 bases between. Germline lookup yields CDR1 LNHNV and CDR2 YYDKDF (reference sequence). This CDR3 region has 14 residues. CDR3 amino acids: CATSRGGLADTQYF. The CDR3 DNA is TGTGCCACCAGCAGGGGGGGCCTTGCAGATACGCAGTATTTT.

V gene TRBV3-1 (or the pseudogene TRBV3-2) combines with J gene TRBJ1-5, with D possibly TRBD1 on 5 matching bases. CDR1 and CDR2 (germline): LGHDT, YNNKEL (reference sequence). V was shortened by 4 bases and J by 2 bases, with 12 bases between the two germline ends. This CDR3 comprises 15 residues. This CDR3 reads CASSRDPTGNQPQHF. As DNA, the CDR3 is TGTGCCAGCAGCCGGGACCCCACGGGCAATCAGCCCCAGCATTTT.